This record looks at one TCR beta chain sequence and its context. These data originate in a study of control samples from healthy donors and cancer patients. Data came from immunoSEQ multiplex PCR; TCRdb stores just in-frame clones and leaves some out. The sample carries about 80,000 clones, 70% to 90% recorded once. The CDR3 totals 13 residues. V lost 4 bases and J lost 5; bases outside the gene matches: 4. Germline values: CDR1 SGHRS, CDR2 YFSETQ. This sequence joins TRBV5-1 and TRBJ2-7; 9 nucleotides agree with TRBD1. The clonotype comes from a woman in her sixties in good health. Sequenced: blood. The CDR3 sequence: CASSEGQGNEQYF. In nucleotides, the CDR3 is TGCGCCAGCAGCGAAGGACAGGGGAACGAGCAGTACTTC.